These 29 T cell receptor beta chains were all obtained from the same sample, sequenced in a study of CD8 T cells in Susac syndrome. Random-hexamer reverse transcription was applied to about 0.45 to 1 ug RNA. Using its own MiXCR run on the immunoSEQ multiplex PCR reads, TCRdb lists one record per CDR3 protein. The sample consists of more than 150,000 distinct CDR3 sequences, approximately 95% of them appearing once. The sample consisted of CD8+ T cells from PBMCs. The receptor source for this set is a human donor with Susac syndrome.

J is TRBJ2-1 and V is TRBV7-6; 8 bases fit TRBD1. Germline V gene lookup returns CDR1 SGHVS and CDR2 FNYEAQ. After removal of 5 bases from V and 7 bases from J, the junction contained 13 bases not matched to a gene. The CDR3 loop spans 16 amino acids. CDR3 bases: TGTGCCAGCAGCCAGGTCCGGACAGGGTTTAGGAATGAGCAGTTCTTC. This gives the protein CASSQVRTGFRNEQFF. Full variable domain (remainder filled in from reference TRBV7-6 and TRBJ2-1): GAGVSQSPRYKVTKRGQDVALRCDPISGHVSLYWYRQALGQGPEFLTYFNYEAQQDKSGLPNDRFSAERPEGSISTLTIQRTEQRDSAMYRCASSQVRTGFRNEQFFGPGTRLTVL.

The chain joins TRBV9 to TRBJ2-7; 8 bases map to TRBD1. V gave up 4 bases and J gave up 1 base; unmatched junction bases: 7. CDR1 SGDLS and CDR2 YYNGEE come from the germline V gene. CDR3 length equals 15 residues. CDR3 in amino acids: CASSPGQVPSYEQYF. DNA for the CDR3: TGTGCCAGCAGCCCGGGACAGGTACCGTCCTACGAGCAGTACTTC.

This chain joins TRBV20-1 and TRBJ1-5; D remains unclear. V lost 0 bases and J 3 bases, leaving 9 bases between the germline ends. The CDR3 totals 14 residues. Germline V CDR1 and CDR2: DFQATT, SNEGSKA (reference sequence). This CDR3 reads CSAREGNPNQPQHF. CDR3 DNA: TGCAGTGCTAGAGAAGGGAACCCCAATCAGCCCCAGCATTTT.

This chain uses TRBV9 with TRBJ1-2, with no clear D. This CDR3 comprises 15 residues. Trimming cost V 0 bases and J 5 bases, with 14 bases left between them. Looked up from germline, CDR1 is SGDLS and CDR2 is YYNGEE. In nucleotides, the CDR3 is TGTGCCAGCAGCGTAGATGGGCAGGAAAAGTATGGCTACACCTTC. Translated: CASSVDGQEKYGYTF.

V and J are TRBV7-8 and TRBJ2-2; 7 bases match TRBD1. The CDR3 is made up of 15 amino acids. Unmatched junction bases numbered 3, after V lost 1 base and J lost 4 bases. Germline V gene data show CDR1 as SGHVS and CDR2 as FQNEAQ. CDR3 bases: TGTGCCAGCAGCTTAGTCGGGACAGCCACCGGGGAGCTGTTTTTT. This codes for CASSLVGTATGELFF.

The V call is TRBV20-1, the J call TRBJ2-3, with D uncertain. The CDR3 spans 12 residues. CDR1 is DFQATT and CDR2 is SNEGSKA in the germline V gene (reference sequence). Trimming took off 2 bases at V and 7 bases at J, with 10 bases between the two ends. CDR3 bases: TGCAGTGCTAGAATCGGGTTTAATACGCAGTATTTT. Translation gives CSARIGFNTQYF.

The rearrangement joins TRBV24-1 to TRBJ2-1, with D perhaps TRBD2 (6 bases). Between the trimmed V and J ends, which lost 4 bases and 8 bases, there was a span of 11 bases. The CDR3 runs 13 residues. The germline CDR1 and CDR2 sequences are KGHDR and SFDVKD. CDR3 DNA sequence: TGTGCCACCAGTGACGCGGGACGGGATGAGCAGTTCTTC. Its translation: CATSDAGRDEQFF.

V gene TRBV7-9 combines with J gene TRBJ2-1; no reliable D call. This CDR3 comprises 13 residues. Looked up from germline, CDR1 is SEHNR and CDR2 is FQNEAQ (reference sequence). V dropped 5 bases and J dropped 8 bases, with 13 bases sitting between them. CDR3 bases: TGTGCCAGCAGCCCCTCACGTGGGGATGAGCAGTTCTTC. It codes for CASSPSRGDEQFF.

The chain recombines TRBV9 with TRBJ2-1, with 10 bases fitting TRBD2. V was pared by 1 base and J by 4 bases, with 11 bases of the junction left unmatched. Germline values: CDR1 SGDLS, CDR2 YYNGEE. This CDR3 is 18 amino acids long. The CDR3 coding sequence is TGTGCCAGCAGCGTATCTACTAGCGGGGATGGGATATACAATGAGCAGTTCTTC. Residues: CASSVSTSGDGIYNEQFF.

CDR3 DNA: TGTGCCAGCAGCTTGACAGGGGGTAGGGTCACTGAAGCTTTCTTT. As protein: CASSLTGGRVTEAFF. The rearrangement links TRBV7-9 to TRBJ1-1; 9 nucleotides line up with TRBD1. This CDR3 spans 15 amino acids. CDR1 is SEHNR and CDR2 is FQNEAQ in the germline V gene (reference sequence). V lost 3 bases, J lost 4 bases, and 6 bases stayed unmatched.

The rearrangement links TRBV6-5 to TRBJ1-6, with D possibly being TRBD1 (5 bases). This CDR3 is 14 amino acids long. CDR1 MNHEY and CDR2 SVGAGI come from the germline V gene. Trimming stripped 2 bases from V and 9 bases from J, with 11 bases between. CDR3 amino acids: CASSYSEGFSPLHF. CDR3 sequence (DNA): TGTGCCAGCAGTTACAGCGAGGGGTTTTCACCCCTCCACTTT.

The rearrangement uses TRBV28 and TRBJ2-7; D not certain. The CDR3 runs 15 residues. Trimming removed 5 bases at V and 2 bases at J, with 16 bases between. CDR1 MDHEN and CDR2 SYDVKM come from the germline V gene. In DNA, the CDR3 is TGTGCCAGCAGTCCCCCGCCCAGGACGACCTACGAGCAGTACTTC. Translation: CASSPPPRTTYEQYF.

This clonotype turned up a few times. The germline gene is not matched at one end of the junction; a read error may be the cause. J is TRBJ1-2 and V is TRBV6-1; D ambiguous. The V gene's germline CDR1 is MNHNS and CDR2 SASEGT. The length of the CDR3 is 10 residues. The chain's CDR3 is CASSEIFFVF. The CDR3 DNA follows: TGTGCCAGCAGTGAAATATTTTTCGTCTTC.

This rearrangement joins TRBV7-9 to TRBJ2-3, with unresolved D. The CDR3 covers 12 residues. Germline CDR1 SEHNR, CDR2 FQNEAQ (reference sequence). Trimming shortened V by 5 bases and J by 4 bases, and 7 bases separated the two germline ends. CDR3 residues: CASSIPPDTQYF. The CDR3, as DNA: TGTGCCAGCAGCATTCCGCCAGATACGCAGTATTTT. Supplemented by reference TRBV7-9 and TRBJ2-3, the full variable domain reads DTGVSQNPRHKITKRGQNVTFRCDPISEHNRLYWYRQTLGQGPEFLTYFQNEAQLEKSRLLSDRFSAERPKGSFSTLEIQRTEQGDSAMYLCASSIPPDTQYFGPGTRLTVL.

V and J are TRBV30 and TRBJ2-1, with TRBD2 matching over 8 bases. The germline CDR1 and CDR2 sequences are GTSNPN and SVGIG (reference sequence). The V and J ends lost 2 bases and 3 bases, in that order; junction bases with no gene match: 6. This CDR3 spans 15 amino acids. The CDR3 DNA sequence: TGTGCCTGGAGTCCCGGGGGGGGTCTCTACAATGAGCAGTTCTTC. Translating it yields CAWSPGGGLYNEQFF.

The chain joins TRBV30 to TRBJ2-3; 11 bases are shared with TRBD2. Looked up from germline, CDR1 is GTSNPN and CDR2 is SVGIG (reference sequence). V was clipped by 3 bases and J by 1 base; unmatched bases: 3. CDR3 size: 15 residues. For the CDR3, the DNA is TGTGCCTGGAGCGCACTAGCGGGGGGCACAGATACGCAGTATTTT. Its protein product is CAWSALAGGTDTQYF.

This chain links TRBV18 with TRBJ2-2; TRBD2 aligns across 10 bases. The germline CDR1 and CDR2 sequences are KGHSH and LQKENI. J lost 0 bases, V lost 3 bases, and 13 bases had no gene match. The CDR3 consists of 20 residues. The CDR3 nucleotides read TGTGCCAGCTCACCCTCCACCACACTAGCGGGGACGGCGAACACCGGGGAGCTGTTTTTT. Translated: CASSPSTTLAGTANTGELFF. The variable domain in full, completed from reference TRBV18 and TRBJ2-2, reads NAGVMQNPRHLVRRRGQEARLRCSPMKGHSHVYWYRQLPEEGLKFMVYLQKENIIDESGMPKERFSAEFPKEGPSILRIQQVVRGDSAAYFCASSPSTTLAGTANTGELFFGEGSRLTVL.

This sequence joins TRBV20-1 and TRBJ2-2, with 7 nucleotides matching TRBD2. V lost 0 bases, J lost 0 bases, and 4 bases stayed unmatched. This CDR3 spans 16 amino acids. Germline V gene sequence: CDR1 DFQATT, CDR2 SNEGSKA (reference sequence). CDR3 DNA: TGCAGTGCTAGAGATTCTCTAGCGGCGAACACCGGGGAGCTGTTTTTT. This gives the protein CSARDSLAANTGELFF.

The chain uses TRBV6-5 and TRBJ2-1; TRBD2 agrees at 8 bases. CDR3 length: 13 residues. The junction had 3 bases not matched to a gene; V was cut back by 5 bases and J by 6 bases. Germline V gene lookup returns CDR1 MNHEY and CDR2 SVGAGI. The CDR3 is CASSSGSFNEQFF. In DNA form, the CDR3 reads TGTGCCAGCAGTAGCGGGAGCTTCAATGAGCAGTTCTTC.

The genes are TRBV29-1 and TRBJ2-7; 10 bases align to TRBD2. CDR3 length: 14 amino acids. The germline gives CDR1 SQVTM, CDR2 ANQGSEA. Trimming took 3 bases from V and 0 from J; bases not matched to a gene: 2. CDR3: CSVDLAGASYEQYF. The CDR3 nucleotides read TGCAGCGTTGACCTAGCGGGAGCCTCCTACGAGCAGTACTTC.

The rearrangement uses TRBV4-2 and TRBJ1-1; 8 nucleotides agree with TRBD1. The CDR3 is 18 residues long. The germline gives CDR1 LGHNA, CDR2 YNFKEQ. V gave up 3 bases and J gave up 3 bases; unmatched junction bases: 15. CDR3 in amino acids: CASSHLGQGFESDTEAFF. DNA of the CDR3: TGTGCCAGCAGCCACCTCGGACAGGGATTCGAATCGGACACTGAAGCTTTCTTT.

The chain carries TRBV18 and TRBJ1-1; D remains ambiguous. CDR3 length equals 15 residues. V was trimmed by 3 bases and J by 0 bases, leaving 11 bases between them. CDR1 and CDR2 (germline): KGHSH, LQKENI. In nucleotides, the CDR3 is TGTGCCAGCTCACCTGACACACTATTGAACACTGAAGCTTTCTTT. It codes for CASSPDTLLNTEAFF.

The gene calls are TRBV7-3 and TRBJ2-1, with 9 bases aligning to TRBD2. CDR1 and CDR2 from the germline V gene are SGHTA and FQGTGA. Trimming at V came to 2 bases and at J to 0 bases, leaving 8 bases not matched to a gene. There are 18 residues in the CDR3. The CDR3 reads CASSLFPAGGSSYNEQFF. In DNA form, the CDR3 reads TGTGCCAGCAGCTTATTTCCAGCGGGGGGAAGCTCCTACAATGAGCAGTTCTTC.

This chain connects TRBV20-1 to TRBJ2-1, with 10 bases matching TRBD2. The CDR3 consists of 13 residues. Germline CDR1 and CDR2: DFQATT and SNEGSKA (reference sequence). Losses at the gene ends were 3 bases for V and 8 bases for J; bases not matched to a gene: 4. This CDR3 reads CSASGLAADEQFF. The CDR3 nucleotides read TGCAGTGCTAGCGGACTAGCGGCGGATGAGCAGTTCTTC.

The chain couples TRBV27 to TRBJ1-1, with no clear D. Trimming stripped 5 bases from V and 1 base from J, with 8 bases between. The CDR3 runs to 13 residues. Per the germline V gene, CDR1 is MNHEY and CDR2 is SMNVEV (reference sequence). The DNA of the CDR3 is TGTGCCAGCAGTCCCTGGACGAACACTGAAGCTTTCTTT. Its protein is CASSPWTNTEAFF.

The chain has TRBV5-4 and TRBJ2-3, with D perhaps TRBD2 (5 bases). Germline assignment: CDR1 SGHNT and CDR2 YYREEE (reference sequence). The CDR3 has 19 amino acids. Trimming pared 2 bases from V and 0 bases from J, leaving 22 bases between. The DNA for the CDR3 is TGTGCCAGCAGCTTCGGACTCATTGTGAGGCAGCGTAGCACAGATACGCAGTATTTT. This translates into CASSFGLIVRQRSTDTQYF.

The chain uses TRBV20-1 and TRBJ2-2, with TRBD2 matching over 11 bases. This CDR3 has 15 residues. The trim removed 6 bases at V and 3 bases at J, leaving 6 bases unmatched. CDR1 and CDR2 from the germline V gene are DFQATT and SNEGSKA (reference sequence). The CDR3 loop is CSADDSGGDTGELFF. The DNA for the CDR3 is TGCAGTGCCGATGATAGCGGGGGGGACACCGGGGAGCTGTTTTTT.

The chain uses TRBV12-5 and TRBJ2-6, with D possibly TRBD1 on 5 matching bases. Germline V gives CDR1 LGHNT, CDR2 FRNRAP. This CDR3 is 15 amino acids long. Trimming shortened V by 5 bases and J by 0 bases, and 8 bases separated the two germline ends. CDR3 in DNA: TGTGCTAGTGGTCCTCAGGGCTCTGGGGCCAACGTCCTGACTTTC. As protein: CASGPQGSGANVLTF. Supplemented by reference TRBV12-5 and TRBJ2-6, the full variable domain reads DARVTQTPRHKVTEMGQEVTMRCQPILGHNTVFWYRQTMMQGLELLAYFRNRAPLDDSGMPKDRFSAEMPDATLATLKIQPSEPRDSAVYFCASGPQGSGANVLTFGAGSRLTVL.

The chain employs TRBV11-2 and TRBJ2-1, with TRBD2 matching 14 bases. The CDR3 runs to 18 residues. Germline CDR1 and CDR2: SGHAT and FQNNGV. The ends lost 5 bases at V and 1 base at J; junction bases unmatched: 7. The CDR3 region is CASSHGTSGGRSYNEQFF. The CDR3, as DNA: TGTGCCAGCAGCCACGGGACTAGCGGGGGCCGATCCTACAATGAGCAGTTCTTC.